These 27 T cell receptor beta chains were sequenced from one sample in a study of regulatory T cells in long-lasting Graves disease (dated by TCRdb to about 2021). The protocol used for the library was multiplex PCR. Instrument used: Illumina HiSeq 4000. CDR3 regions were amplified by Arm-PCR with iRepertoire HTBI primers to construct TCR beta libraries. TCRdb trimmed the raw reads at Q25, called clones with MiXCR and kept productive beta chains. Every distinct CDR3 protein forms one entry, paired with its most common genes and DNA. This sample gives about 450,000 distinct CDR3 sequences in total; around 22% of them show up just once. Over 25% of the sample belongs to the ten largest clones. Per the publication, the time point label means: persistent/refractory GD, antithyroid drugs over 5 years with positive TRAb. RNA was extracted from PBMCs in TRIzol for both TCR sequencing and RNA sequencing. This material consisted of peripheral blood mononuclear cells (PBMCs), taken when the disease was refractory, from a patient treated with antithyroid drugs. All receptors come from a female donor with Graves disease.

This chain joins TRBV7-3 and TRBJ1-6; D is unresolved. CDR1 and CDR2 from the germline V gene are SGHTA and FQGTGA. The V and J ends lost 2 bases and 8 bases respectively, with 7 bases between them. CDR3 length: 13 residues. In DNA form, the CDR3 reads TGTGCCAGCAGCTTATTTGCGGATTCACCCCTCCACTTT. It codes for CASSLFADSPLHF. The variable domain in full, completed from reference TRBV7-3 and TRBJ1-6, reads GAGVSQTPSNKVTEKGKYVELRCDPISGHTALYWYRQSLGQGPEFLIYFQGTGAADDSGLPNDRFFAVRPEGSVSTLKIQRTERGDSAVYLCASSLFADSPLHFGNGTRLTVT.

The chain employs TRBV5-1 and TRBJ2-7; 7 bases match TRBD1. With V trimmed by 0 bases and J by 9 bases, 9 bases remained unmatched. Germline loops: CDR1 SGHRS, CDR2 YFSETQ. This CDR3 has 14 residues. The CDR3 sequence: CASSLGTGRQRQYF. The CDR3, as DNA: TGCGCCAGCAGCTTGGGGACAGGAAGGCAGCGGCAGTACTTC.

CDR3 region: CSVDYNEAFF. The CDR3 bases are TGCAGCGTTGACTACAATGAAGCTTTCTTT. This chain uses TRBV29-1 with TRBJ1-1; D is undetermined. The germline gives CDR1 SQVTM, CDR2 ANQGSEA. CDR3 length: 10 amino acids. V shed 3 bases and J shed 7 bases, with 6 bases lying between them.

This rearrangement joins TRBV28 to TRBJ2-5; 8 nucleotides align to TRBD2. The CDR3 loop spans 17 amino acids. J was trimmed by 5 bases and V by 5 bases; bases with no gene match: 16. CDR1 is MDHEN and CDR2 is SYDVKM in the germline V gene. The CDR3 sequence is CASSPSNRLAGLETQYF. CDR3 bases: TGTGCCAGCAGTCCCTCTAATCGGCTAGCGGGTCTGGAGACCCAGTACTTC.

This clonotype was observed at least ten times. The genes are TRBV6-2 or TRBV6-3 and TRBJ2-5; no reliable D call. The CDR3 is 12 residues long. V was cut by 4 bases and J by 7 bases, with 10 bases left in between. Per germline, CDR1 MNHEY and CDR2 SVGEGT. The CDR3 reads CASSSASRTQYF. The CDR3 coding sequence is TGTGCCAGCAGTTCGGCGTCGAGGACCCAGTACTTC.

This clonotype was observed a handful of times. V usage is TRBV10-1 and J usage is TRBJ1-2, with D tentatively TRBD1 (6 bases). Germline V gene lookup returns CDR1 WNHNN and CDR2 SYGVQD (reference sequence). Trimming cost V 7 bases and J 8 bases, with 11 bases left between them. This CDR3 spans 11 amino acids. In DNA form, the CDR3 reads TGCGCCAGCATCCGGGACACCGGCTACACCTTC. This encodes CASIRDTGYTF.

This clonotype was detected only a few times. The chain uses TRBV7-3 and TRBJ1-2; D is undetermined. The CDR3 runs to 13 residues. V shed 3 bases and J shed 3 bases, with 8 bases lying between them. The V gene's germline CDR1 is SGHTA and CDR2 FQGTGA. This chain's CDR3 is CASSFDPDYGYTF. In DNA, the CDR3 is TGTGCCAGCAGCTTCGACCCAGACTATGGCTACACCTTC. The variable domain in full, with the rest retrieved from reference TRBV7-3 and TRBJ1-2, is GAGVSQTPSNKVTEKGKYVELRCDPISGHTALYWYRQSLGQGPEFLIYFQGTGAADDSGLPNDRFFAVRPEGSVSTLKIQRTERGDSAVYLCASSFDPDYGYTFGSGTRLTVV.

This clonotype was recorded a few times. The DNA for the CDR3 is TGTGCCAGCAGTCCGCCAGCGGGTATGAGTGAGCAGTTCTTC. Its translation is CASSPPAGMSEQFF. This chain links TRBV12-3 or TRBV12-4 with TRBJ2-1; D perhaps matches TRBD2 (6 bases). V was clipped by 5 bases and J by 9 bases, with 17 bases between them. The CDR3 is 14 amino acids.

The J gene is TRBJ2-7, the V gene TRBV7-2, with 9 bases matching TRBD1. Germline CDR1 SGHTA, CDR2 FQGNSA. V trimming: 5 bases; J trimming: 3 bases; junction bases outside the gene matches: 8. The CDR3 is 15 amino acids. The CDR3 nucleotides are TGTGCCAGCAGCGGTGGAACAGGGGGCATCTACGAGCAGTACTTC. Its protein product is CASSGGTGGIYEQYF.

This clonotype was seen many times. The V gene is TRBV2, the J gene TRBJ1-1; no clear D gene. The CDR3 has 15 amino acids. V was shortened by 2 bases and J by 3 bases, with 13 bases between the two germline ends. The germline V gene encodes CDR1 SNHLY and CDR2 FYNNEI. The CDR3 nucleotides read TGTGCCAGCAGTGAACAGGCAGGCCCGTACACTGAAGCTTTCTTT. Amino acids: CASSEQAGPYTEAFF.

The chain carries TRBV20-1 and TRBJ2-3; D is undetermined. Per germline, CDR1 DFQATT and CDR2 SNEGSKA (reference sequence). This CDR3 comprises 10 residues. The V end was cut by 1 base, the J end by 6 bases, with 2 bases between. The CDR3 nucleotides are TGCAGTGCTAGAGCGGATACGCAGTATTTT. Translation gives CSARADTQYF.

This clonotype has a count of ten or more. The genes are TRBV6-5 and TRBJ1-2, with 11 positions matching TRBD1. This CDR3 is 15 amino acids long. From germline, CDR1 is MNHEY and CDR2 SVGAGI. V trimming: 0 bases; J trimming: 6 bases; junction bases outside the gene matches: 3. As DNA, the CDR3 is TGTGCCAGCAGTTACTCCGGACAGGGGGCTGATGGCTACACCTTC. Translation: CASSYSGQGADGYTF.

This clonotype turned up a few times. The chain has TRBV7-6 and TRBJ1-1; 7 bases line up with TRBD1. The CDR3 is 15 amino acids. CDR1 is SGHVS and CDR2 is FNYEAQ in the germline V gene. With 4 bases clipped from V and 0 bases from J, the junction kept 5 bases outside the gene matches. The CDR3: CASSSQGQLNTEAFF. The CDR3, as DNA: TGTGCCAGCAGCTCTCAGGGACAGCTGAACACTGAAGCTTTCTTT.

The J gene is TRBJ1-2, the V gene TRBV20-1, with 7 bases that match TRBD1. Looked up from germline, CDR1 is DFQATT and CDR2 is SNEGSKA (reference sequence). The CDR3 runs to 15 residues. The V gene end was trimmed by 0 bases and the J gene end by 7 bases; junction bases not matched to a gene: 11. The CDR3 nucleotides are TGCAGTGCTAGAGATCTCGGGACAGTCAGTGCTGGCTACACCTTC. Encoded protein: CSARDLGTVSAGYTF.

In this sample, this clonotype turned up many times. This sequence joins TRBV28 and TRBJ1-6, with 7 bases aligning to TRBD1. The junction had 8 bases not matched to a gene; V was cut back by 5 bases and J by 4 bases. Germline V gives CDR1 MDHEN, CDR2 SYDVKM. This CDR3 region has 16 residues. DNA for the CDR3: TGTGCCAGCAGTCAATGGGGACAGAGTTATAATTCACCCCTCCACTTT. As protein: CASSQWGQSYNSPLHF.

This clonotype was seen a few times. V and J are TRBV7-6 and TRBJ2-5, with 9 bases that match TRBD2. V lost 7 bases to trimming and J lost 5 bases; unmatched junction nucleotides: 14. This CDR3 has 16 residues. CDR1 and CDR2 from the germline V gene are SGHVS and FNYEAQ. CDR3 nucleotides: TGTGCCAGCACCCCCGAGAGTGCGGGAGGGTTTGAGACCCAGTACTTC. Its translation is CASTPESAGGFETQYF.

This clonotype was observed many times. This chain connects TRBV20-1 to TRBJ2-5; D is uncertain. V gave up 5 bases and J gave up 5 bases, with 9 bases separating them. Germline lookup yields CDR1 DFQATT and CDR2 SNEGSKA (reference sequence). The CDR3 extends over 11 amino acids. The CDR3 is CSAPLGETQYF. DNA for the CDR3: TGCAGTGCTCCCTTAGGGGAGACCCAGTACTTC.

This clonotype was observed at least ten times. As DNA, the CDR3 is TGTGCCAGCAGTTCCATTGGGGGCAATCAGCCCCAGCATTTT. Amino acid sequence: CASSSIGGNQPQHF. The chain combines TRBV2 with TRBJ1-5; D is unclear. The CDR3 has 14 amino acids. The V and J ends lost 5 bases and 2 bases respectively, with 10 bases between them. Germline CDR1 SNHLY, CDR2 FYNNEI.

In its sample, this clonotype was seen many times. The CDR3 here is CAWSVGTNYGYTF. CDR3 DNA: TGTGCCTGGAGTGTCGGGACAAACTATGGCTACACCTTC. The V gene is TRBV30, the J gene TRBJ1-2; tentative D call: TRBD1 (6 bases). The CDR3 sequence is 13 residues long. The germline V gene has CDR1 GTSNPN and CDR2 SVGIG (reference sequence). V was cut by 0 bases and J by 2 bases, with 7 bases left in between.

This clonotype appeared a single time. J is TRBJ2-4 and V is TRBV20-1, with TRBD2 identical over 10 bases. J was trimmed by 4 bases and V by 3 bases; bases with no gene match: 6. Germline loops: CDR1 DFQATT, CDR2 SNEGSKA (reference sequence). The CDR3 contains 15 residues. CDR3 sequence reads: CSASSTSGIKNIQYF. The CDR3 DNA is TGCAGTGCTAGTAGTACTAGCGGGATAAAAAACATTCAGTACTTC.

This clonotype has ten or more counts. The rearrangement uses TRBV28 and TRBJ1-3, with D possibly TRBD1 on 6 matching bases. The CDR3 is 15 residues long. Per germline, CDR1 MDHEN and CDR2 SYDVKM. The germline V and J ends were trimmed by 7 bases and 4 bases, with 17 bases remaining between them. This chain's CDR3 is CASTRRGRGGNTIYF. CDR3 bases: TGTGCCAGCACCCGCAGAGGCAGGGGCGGAAACACCATATATTTT.

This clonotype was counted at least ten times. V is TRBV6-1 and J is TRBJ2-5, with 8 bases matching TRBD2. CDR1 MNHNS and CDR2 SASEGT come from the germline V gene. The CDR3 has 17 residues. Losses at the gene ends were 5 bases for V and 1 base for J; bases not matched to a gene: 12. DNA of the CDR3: TGTGCCAGCAGTCGTACCCCACTAGCGGCCCGCCAAGAGACCCAGTACTTC. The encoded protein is CASSRTPLAARQETQYF.

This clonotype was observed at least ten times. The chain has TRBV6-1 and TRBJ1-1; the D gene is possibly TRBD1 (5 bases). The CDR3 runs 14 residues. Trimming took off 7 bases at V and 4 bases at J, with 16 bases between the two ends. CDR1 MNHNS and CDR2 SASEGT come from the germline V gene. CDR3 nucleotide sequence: TGTGCCAGCAAAAAAAGTGGGGCGCCCACTGAAGCTTTCTTT. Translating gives CASKKSGAPTEAFF.

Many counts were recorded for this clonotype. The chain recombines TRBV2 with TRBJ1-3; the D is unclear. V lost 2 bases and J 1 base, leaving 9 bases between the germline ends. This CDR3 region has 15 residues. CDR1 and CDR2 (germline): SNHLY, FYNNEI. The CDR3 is CASSERKGSGNTIYF. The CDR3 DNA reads TGTGCCAGCAGTGAAAGGAAAGGTTCTGGAAACACCATATATTTT.

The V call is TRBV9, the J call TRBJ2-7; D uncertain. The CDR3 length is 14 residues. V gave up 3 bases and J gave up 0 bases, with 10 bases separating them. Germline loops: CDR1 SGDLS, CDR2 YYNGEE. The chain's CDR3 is CASSAGSFSYEQYF. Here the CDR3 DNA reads TGTGCCAGCAGCGCCGGTTCTTTCTCCTACGAGCAGTACTTC.

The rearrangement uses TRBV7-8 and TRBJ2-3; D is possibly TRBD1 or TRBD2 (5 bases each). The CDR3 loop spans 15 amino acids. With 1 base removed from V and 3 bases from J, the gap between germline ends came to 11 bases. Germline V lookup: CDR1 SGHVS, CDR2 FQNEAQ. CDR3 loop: CASSLEYRRTDTQYF. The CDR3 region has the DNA TGTGCCAGCAGCTTAGAATACAGGAGGACAGATACGCAGTATTTT.

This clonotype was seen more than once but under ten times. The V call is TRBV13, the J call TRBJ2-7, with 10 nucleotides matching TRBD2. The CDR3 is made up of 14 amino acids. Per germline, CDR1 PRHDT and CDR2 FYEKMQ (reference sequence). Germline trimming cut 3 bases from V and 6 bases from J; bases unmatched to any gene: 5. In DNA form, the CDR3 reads TGTGCCAGCAGCTTCTCTAGCGGGAGTGTCGAGCAGTACTTC. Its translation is CASSFSSGSVEQYF. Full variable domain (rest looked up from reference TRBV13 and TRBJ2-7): AAGVIQSPRHLIKEKRETATLKCYPIPRHDTVYWYQQGPGQDPQFLISFYEKMQSDKGSIPDRFSAQQFSDYHSELNMSSLELGDSALYFCASSFSSGSVEQYFGPGTRLTVT.